These 32 T cell receptor beta chains were sequenced from one sample in a study of T cell responses to AZD1222 COVID-19 vaccine. Using immunoSEQ multiplex PCR, the repertoire was profiled, and TCRdb retains in-frame clones only, with some absent. The data hold 65,000 to 80,000 clones, with 92% observed a single time. The sample here was peripheral blood, taken on day 0 of MenACWY control vaccination. The receptors originated from an adult in good health.

The genes are TRBV20-1 and TRBJ2-3; TRBD2 matches at 12 bases. V lost 5 bases and J lost 0; bases outside the gene matches: 6. Germline V gives CDR1 DFQATT, CDR2 SNEGSKA (reference sequence). This CDR3 is 16 amino acids long. The CDR3 here is CSAGGGTSGSTDTQYF. In nucleotides, the CDR3 is TGCAGTGCTGGTGGAGGGACTAGCGGGAGCACAGATACGCAGTATTTT.

The V gene is TRBV3-1 (or the pseudogene TRBV3-2), the J gene TRBJ2-5; no clear D. The CDR3 totals 16 residues. Trimming stripped 1 base from V and 5 bases from J, with 17 bases between. Germline CDR1 LGHDT, CDR2 YNNKEL (reference sequence). The chain's CDR3 is CASSQVLASRWETQYF. CDR3 DNA: TGTGCCAGCAGCCAAGTCCTCGCGTCTCGGTGGGAGACCCAGTACTTC.

The chain combines TRBV13 with TRBJ2-3, with a possible D match to TRBD2 (5 bases). Germline V CDR1 and CDR2: PRHDT, FYEKMQ (reference sequence). CDR3 length equals 16 residues. The V and J ends lost 4 bases and 1 base respectively, with 15 bases between them. CDR3 nucleotide sequence: TGTGCCAGCAGCTCCCTAGCCGGGCTCCGCACAGATACGCAGTATTTT. It yields the protein CASSSLAGLRTDTQYF.

V gene TRBV27 combines with J gene TRBJ1-4, with 9 bases identical to TRBD1. In germline, CDR1 is MNHEY, CDR2 SMNVEV (reference sequence). This CDR3 has 18 residues. V lost 1 base and J lost 6; bases outside the gene matches: 12. The DNA of the CDR3 is TGTGCCAGCAGTTTATTCTATCCCCGGGGACAGGGTGATGAAAAACTGTTTTTT. This codes for CASSLFYPRGQGDEKLFF.

The CDR3 DNA reads as TGTGCCAGCAGCCCCGGGCCTAGCGGGAGCGCAGATACGCAGTATTTT. As protein: CASSPGPSGSADTQYF. The chain recombines TRBV7-9 with TRBJ2-3; 10 bases are a match to TRBD2. CDR3 length equals 16 residues. From germline, CDR1 is SEHNR and CDR2 FQNEAQ (reference sequence). V dropped 5 bases and J dropped 4; count of bases not matched to a gene: 9.

The rearrangement uses TRBV10-3 and TRBJ2-7; D call uncertain. Between the trimmed V and J ends, which lost 8 bases and 5 bases, there was a span of 22 bases. The CDR3 totals 15 residues. Germline assignment: CDR1 ENHRY and CDR2 SYGVKD. The CDR3 nucleotides read TGTGCCATCGGACCTTCCCGTGGGGTCACAAACGAGCAGTACTTC. Translating gives CAIGPSRGVTNEQYF.

Note on this clone: Other DNA sequences from this sample encode an identical CDR3 as well. The rearrangement uses TRBV28 and TRBJ2-7; D remains unclear. The germline V and J ends were trimmed by 1 base and 2 bases, with 3 bases remaining between them. Germline CDR1 MDHEN, CDR2 SYDVKM. CDR3 length: 12 residues. DNA for the CDR3: TGTGCCAGCAGTTTATTAGCCTACGAGCAGTACTTC. This sequence encodes CASSLLAYEQYF.

The chain combines TRBV20-1 with TRBJ2-7; D is uncertain. Germline assignment: CDR1 DFQATT and CDR2 SNEGSKA (reference sequence). Trimming stripped 3 bases from V and 6 bases from J, with 12 bases between. This CDR3 region has 12 residues. In DNA, the CDR3 is TGCAGTGCTAGTGTGCCGAAGGCCGAGCAGTACTTC. Amino acid sequence: CSASVPKAEQYF.

V gene TRBV19 combines with J gene TRBJ1-5, with 7 bases lining up with TRBD1. The germline V gene has CDR1 LNHDA and CDR2 SQIVND (reference sequence). V dropped 1 base and J dropped 4; count of bases not matched to a gene: 4. This CDR3 comprises 15 residues. CDR3 nucleotides: TGTGCCAGTAGTATAGGACAGGGAGGGAATCAGCCCCAGCATTTT. Translated, it gives CASSIGQGGNQPQHF.

The V and J genes are TRBV9 and TRBJ1-1; tentative D call: TRBD1 (6 bases). Germline-derived CDR1 and CDR2 are SGDLS and YYNGEE. The V and J ends lost 3 bases and 3 bases respectively, with 12 bases between them. The CDR3 length is 14 residues. The CDR3 region has the DNA TGTGCCAGCAGCGGACAGGTATCGGACACTGAAGCTTTCTTT. It yields the protein CASSGQVSDTEAFF.

This clone is a singleton in its sample. The chain uses TRBV20-1 and TRBJ2-1; D unclear. The CDR3 is 11 amino acids. Trimming left V 6 bases short and J 8 bases short, with 11 bases between. The germline V gene has CDR1 DFQATT and CDR2 SNEGSKA (reference sequence). In nucleotides, the CDR3 is TGCAGTGCGATCATTGGTGATGAGCAGTTCTTC. Its protein product is CSAIIGDEQFF.

This clone was detected only once. The rearrangement joins TRBV20-1 to TRBJ2-1; maybe TRBD1 (7 bases). V gave up 3 bases and J gave up 9 bases, with 9 bases separating them. In germline, CDR1 is DFQATT, CDR2 SNEGSKA (reference sequence). The CDR3 contains 11 residues. The CDR3 sequence is CSASQGGEQFF. The CDR3 DNA sequence: TGCAGTGCTAGTCAGGGGGGTGAGCAGTTCTTC.

CDR3 nucleotides: TGTGCCAGCAGCTCGAGGGGTGGACAGAGAGCCGGCGAGCAGTACTTC. It codes for CASSSRGGQRAGEQYF. The V and J genes are TRBV5-8 and TRBJ2-7, with D possibly matching TRBD1 (6 bases). From germline, CDR1 is SGHTS and CDR2 YDEGEE. Trimming took off 3 bases at V and 6 bases at J, with 22 bases between the two ends. The CDR3 has 16 residues.

The chain is built from TRBV3-1 (or the pseudogene TRBV3-2) and TRBJ1-3; TRBD1 matches 10 bases. CDR3 length equals 15 residues. The germline V gene has CDR1 LGHDT and CDR2 YNNKEL (reference sequence). Germline trimming cut 3 bases from V and 4 bases from J; bases unmatched to any gene: 3. The CDR3 reads CASSQRQGAGNTIYF. The CDR3 DNA sequence: TGTGCCAGCAGCCAGCGACAGGGGGCGGGAAACACCATATATTTT.

The chain carries TRBV13 and TRBJ1-1; 7 bases are a match to TRBD1. J was trimmed by 6 bases and V by 5 bases; bases with no gene match: 3. The CDR3 is made up of 12 amino acids. Germline CDR1 PRHDT, CDR2 FYEKMQ (reference sequence). The CDR3 DNA is TGTGCCAGCAGCCTTGACAGGGCTGAAGCTTTCTTT. Translated, it gives CASSLDRAEAFF.

The chain has TRBV14 and TRBJ2-2; 9 bases align to TRBD1. CDR1 SGHDN and CDR2 FVKESK come from the germline V gene. The CDR3 has 15 residues. With V trimmed by 4 bases and J by 5 bases, 5 bases remained unmatched. The CDR3 coding sequence is TGTGCCAGCAGCCCAGGGACAGGGCATACCGGGGAGCTGTTTTTT. Its protein is CASSPGTGHTGELFF.

The V call is TRBV19, the J call TRBJ2-1; TRBD2 matches 11 bases. Germline V CDR1 and CDR2: LNHDA, SQIVND (reference sequence). CDR3 length equals 15 residues. J lost 12 bases, V lost 2 bases, and 9 bases had no gene match. CDR3 nucleotide sequence: TGTGCCAGTAGTATAAAGACTAGCGGGAATGCGGCGCAGTTCTTC. Protein: CASSIKTSGNAAQFF.

This chain uses TRBV10-3 with TRBJ1-5; possible D gene TRBD1, 5 bases. The CDR3 has 15 residues. CDR1 and CDR2 (germline): ENHRY, SYGVKD. Trimming left V 5 bases short and J 7 bases short, with 18 bases between. DNA of the CDR3: TGTGCCATCAGTACTCAGGGTGATGGGAGCCAGCCCCAGCATTTT. Amino acid sequence: CAISTQGDGSQPQHF.

This chain links TRBV5-4 with TRBJ2-3; D remains unclear. The V end lost 4 bases, the J end lost 0 bases, and 3 bases lay between the germline ends. The germline V gene has CDR1 SGHNT and CDR2 YYREEE (reference sequence). There are 12 residues in the CDR3. The CDR3: CASSGSTDTQYF. For the CDR3, the DNA is TGTGCCAGCAGCGGCAGCACAGATACGCAGTATTTT.

The chain joins TRBV7-3 to TRBJ2-5, with a possible D match to TRBD2 (5 bases). The V gene lost 3 bases and the J gene lost 5 bases, with 10 bases spanning the gap. CDR1 and CDR2 (germline): SGHTA, FQGTGA. The CDR3 loop spans 13 amino acids. The CDR3 is CASSLAGGETQYF. DNA of the CDR3: TGTGCCAGCAGCTTGGCCGGCGGGGAGACCCAGTACTTC.

The V call is TRBV6-5, the J call TRBJ2-7; D possibly matches TRBD1 or TRBD2 (5 bases each). V shed 6 bases and J shed 6 bases, with 18 bases lying between them. This CDR3 comprises 14 residues. Looked up from germline, CDR1 is MNHEY and CDR2 is SVGAGI. The DNA of the CDR3 is TGTGCCAGCAGACTTTTAGGGACCTCTGGCGAGCAGTACTTC. It codes for CASRLLGTSGEQYF.

This clone was detected only once. The chain couples TRBV5-1 to TRBJ2-7, with 12 bases lining up with TRBD2. With V trimmed by 3 bases and J by 1 base, 5 bases remained unmatched. The CDR3 is 16 residues long. The germline V gene encodes CDR1 SGHRS and CDR2 YFSETQ. The CDR3 DNA sequence: TGCGCCAGCAGCTCGACTCTAGCGGGGGGGTCCTACGAGCAGTACTTC. Translation gives CASSSTLAGGSYEQYF.

This chain connects TRBV19 to TRBJ2-5, with D possibly TRBD2 on 6 matching bases. The V gene lost 5 bases and the J gene lost 1 base, with 17 bases spanning the gap. This CDR3 has 16 amino acids. Germline CDR1 is LNHDA and CDR2 is SQIVND (reference sequence). CDR3 sequence: CASSARGVVGQETQYF. The DNA for the CDR3 is TGTGCCAGTAGTGCCCGCGGGGTTGTCGGCCAAGAGACCCAGTACTTC.

The chain carries TRBV12-5 and TRBJ1-1; D is possibly TRBD1 (6 bases). This CDR3 contains 15 residues. V was shortened by 5 bases and J by 3 bases, with 16 bases between the two germline ends. Germline CDR1 and CDR2: LGHNT and FRNRAP. CDR3 nucleotides: TGTGCTAGTGGTCCCGGAATAGGGGGGGACACTGAAGCTTTCTTT. Protein sequence: CASGPGIGGDTEAFF.

Note on this clone: Relative to the germline gene, one junction end is altered; a read error may explain this. V and J are TRBV11-2 and TRBJ2-2; the match to TRBD2 covers 9 bases. The CDR3 length is 19 residues. The germline gives CDR1 SGHAT, CDR2 FQNNGV. The CDR3 DNA sequence: TGTGCCAGCTGCTTAGGACTGGGGATCCGGCTAGCGGGAACCGGGGAGCTGTTTTTT. It is translated as CASCLGLGIRLAGTGELFF.

The V call is TRBV18, the J call TRBJ2-3, with D possibly TRBD1 on 6 matching bases. Germline V gene data show CDR1 as KGHSH and CDR2 as LQKENI. This CDR3 region has 14 residues. Trimming shortened V by 3 bases and J by 3 bases, and 10 bases separated the two germline ends. The CDR3 DNA reads as TGTGCCAGCTCACCGACCGGGACAACAGATACGCAGTATTTT. This translates into CASSPTGTTDTQYF.

This chain connects TRBV4-3 to TRBJ2-7; unclear D gene. Trimming removed 11 bases at V and 4 bases at J, with 15 bases between. The CDR3 contains 12 residues. Germline CDR1 is LGHNA and CDR2 is YSLEER. The CDR3 region is CAPRLWSYEQYF. CDR3 bases: TGCGCCCCGAGGTTGTGGTCTTACGAGCAGTACTTC.

The chain couples TRBV27 to TRBJ1-5; unclear D gene. V was pared by 8 bases and J by 11 bases, with 13 bases between. The CDR3 runs to 11 residues. Germline V gene lookup returns CDR1 MNHEY and CDR2 SMNVEV (reference sequence). CDR3 bases: TGTGCCAGCCGTAGAAACGGGACCCAGCATTTT. Protein: CASRRNGTQHF.

The rearrangement uses TRBV9 and TRBJ1-5; 7 bases map to TRBD1. Germline-derived CDR1 and CDR2 are SGDLS and YYNGEE. The V and J ends lost 7 bases and 8 bases, in that order; junction bases with no gene match: 15. This CDR3 is 15 amino acids long. CDR3: CASGVRGDEGEPQHF. Written as DNA, the CDR3 is TGTGCCAGCGGGGTCAGGGGGGACGAAGGGGAGCCCCAGCATTTT.

This clone has just a few counts. The chain carries TRBV18 and TRBJ2-1, with a tentative D call TRBD2 (5 bases). CDR3 length: 12 residues. Trimming cost V 4 bases and J 10 bases, with 11 bases left between them. CDR1 is KGHSH, CDR2 LQKENI, per germline. The chain's CDR3 is CASSLNSAEQFF. The CDR3 nucleotides are TGTGCCAGCTCACTCAATAGCGCCGAGCAGTTCTTC.

This clone appeared a few times. V and J are TRBV7-2 and TRBJ2-5; possible D gene TRBD2, 6 bases. There are 16 residues in the CDR3. CDR1 is SGHTA and CDR2 is FQGNSA in the germline V gene. V shed 5 bases and J shed 0 bases, with 16 bases lying between them. The CDR3 DNA reads TGTGCCAGCAGCCCCACACTGGGAGGCGACCAAGAGACCCAGTACTTC. It specifies CASSPTLGGDQETQYF.

This chain connects TRBV6-5 to TRBJ2-7, with 8 bases matching TRBD1. V lost 5 bases, J lost 2 bases, and 8 bases stayed unmatched. This CDR3 has 15 amino acids. Per germline, CDR1 MNHEY and CDR2 SVGAGI. The CDR3 DNA reads as TGTGCCAGCAGTAGAGGACAGGGTAGTGCCTACGAGCAGTACTTC. Residues: CASSRGQGSAYEQYF.